The 7 T cell receptor beta chains presented below share a single source sample, sequenced in a study of T cells in Graves' hyperthyroidism and ophthalmopathy. TCR beta CDR3 sequences were amplified from RNA transcripts. With the HTBI primer set, the TCR CDR3 went through a first round of RT-PCR. TCRdb fed the multiplex PCR reads into MiXCR, producing one record per CDR3 protein. The sample contains some 200,000 distinct CDR3 sequences, 17% of which appear only once. The sequenced sample consisted of blood. All receptors come from a woman between 45 and 65 years old with Graves' hyperthyroidism.

This clonotype has more than one count but fewer than ten. This chain links TRBV7-3 with TRBJ2-3; tentatively, D is TRBD2 (5 bases). V was pared by 1 base and J by 0 bases, with 8 bases between. Germline loops: CDR1 SGHTA, CDR2 FQGTGA. This CDR3 comprises 15 residues. The CDR3 spells CASSLRGLSTDTQYF. The CDR3 DNA reads TGTGCCAGCAGCTTAAGAGGACTGAGCACAGATACGCAGTATTTT.

The table lists this clonotype with a few counts. The chain is built from TRBV14 and TRBJ1-5; no reliable D call. The V end was cut by 2 bases, the J end by 15 bases, with 5 bases between. This CDR3 comprises 9 residues. Germline assignment: CDR1 SGHDN and CDR2 FVKESK. CDR3 DNA sequence: TGTGCCAGCAGCCAATGGGGGCATTTT. Amino acids: CASSQWGHF.

The chain is built from TRBV29-1 and TRBJ2-5, with 8 bases fitting TRBD1. This CDR3 has 14 amino acids. Germline V gene data show CDR1 as SQVTM and CDR2 as ANQGSEA. J gave up 3 bases and V 6 bases, and 9 bases lay outside the gene matches. The CDR3 DNA sequence: TGCAGCGTCGGACAGGGCTACTTTGAAGAGACCCAGTACTTC. It translates to CSVGQGYFEETQYF.

The V and J genes are TRBV4-2 and TRBJ1-1; 7 bases are shared with TRBD1. The CDR3 runs to 14 residues. Germline V lookup: CDR1 LGHNA, CDR2 YNFKEQ. V dropped 8 bases and J dropped 1; count of bases not matched to a gene: 7. The CDR3 loop is CASGTTGPNTEAFF. The DNA of the CDR3 is TGTGCCAGCGGAACGACAGGGCCGAACACTGAAGCTTTCTTT.

In its sample, this clonotype was seen a few times. The chain has TRBV30 and TRBJ2-7; 9 nucleotides line up with TRBD1. The CDR3 has 15 amino acids. CDR1 is GTSNPN, CDR2 SVGIG, per germline (reference sequence). The junction had 4 bases not matched to a gene; V was cut back by 1 base and J by 0 bases. The CDR3 region is CAWSAGQGSSYEQYF. The CDR3 nucleotides are TGTGCCTGGAGTGCGGGACAGGGAAGCTCCTACGAGCAGTACTTC.

At least ten counts were recorded for this clonotype. V and J are TRBV7-9 and TRBJ1-2, with D unclear. The CDR3 has 11 residues. Germline CDR1 reads SEHNR; CDR2 reads FQNEAQ (reference sequence). Trimming left V 1 base short and J 7 bases short, with 4 bases between. CDR3 nucleotide sequence: TGTGCCAGCAGCTTAGGGACTGGCTACACCTTC. It specifies CASSLGTGYTF.

The V and J genes are TRBV6-5 and TRBJ2-1; D gene uncertain. The germline CDR1 and CDR2 sequences are MNHEY and SVGAGI. This CDR3 has 13 amino acids. V lost 4 bases to trimming and J lost 6 bases, with 10 bases between them. The DNA for the CDR3 is TGTGCCAGCAGTTTCCTTATGGGCAATGAGCAGTTCTTC. It specifies CASSFLMGNEQFF.